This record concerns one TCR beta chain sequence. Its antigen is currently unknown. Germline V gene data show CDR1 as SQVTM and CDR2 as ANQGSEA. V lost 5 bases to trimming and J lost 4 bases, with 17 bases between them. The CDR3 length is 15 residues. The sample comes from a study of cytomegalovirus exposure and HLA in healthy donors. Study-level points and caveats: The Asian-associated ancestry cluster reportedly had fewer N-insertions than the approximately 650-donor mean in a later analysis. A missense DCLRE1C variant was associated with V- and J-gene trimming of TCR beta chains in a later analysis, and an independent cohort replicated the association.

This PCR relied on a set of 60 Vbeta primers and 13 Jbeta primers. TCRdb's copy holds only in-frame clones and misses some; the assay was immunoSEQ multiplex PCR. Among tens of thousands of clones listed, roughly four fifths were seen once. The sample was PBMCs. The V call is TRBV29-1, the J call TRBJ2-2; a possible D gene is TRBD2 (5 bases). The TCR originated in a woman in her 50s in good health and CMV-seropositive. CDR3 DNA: TGCAGCGTTCTGTTTGCTAGCCGTCTCACCGGGGAGCTGTTTTTT. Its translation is CSVLFASRLTGELFF.